Ten or more counts support the clone carrying this T cell receptor (beta chain). The antigen remains unidentified. Each TCR transcript was tagged with a 10-nucleotide random UMI during 5'RACE. Via MiXCR, TCRdb re-called the 5' RACE reads, giving one row per CDR3 protein. The data show 55,000 to 65,000 distinct CDR3 sequences, about 13% seen once. The entry originates in a study of neurological immune-mediated disorders. Broader study findings: No CDR3 amino acid sequences were shared by expanded clones across subjects, suggesting private repertoires in all groups.

PBMCs numbering 2 million and stored at -80 C yielded the unsorted libraries. The CDR3 totals 13 residues. Germline V gene data show CDR1 as SGHTA and CDR2 as FQGNSA. V shed 1 base and J shed 8 bases, with 9 bases lying between them. Sequences were obtained from PBMCs. This TCR was sampled from a woman in her fifties or sixties with HTLV-1-associated myelopathy (HAM/TSP). This chain uses TRBV7-2 with TRBJ1-5, with a possible D match to TRBD1 (5 bases). The CDR3 DNA sequence: TGTGCCAGCAGCTTAGGGGGGGATAAGCCCCAGCATTTT. It translates to CASSLGGDKPQHF.